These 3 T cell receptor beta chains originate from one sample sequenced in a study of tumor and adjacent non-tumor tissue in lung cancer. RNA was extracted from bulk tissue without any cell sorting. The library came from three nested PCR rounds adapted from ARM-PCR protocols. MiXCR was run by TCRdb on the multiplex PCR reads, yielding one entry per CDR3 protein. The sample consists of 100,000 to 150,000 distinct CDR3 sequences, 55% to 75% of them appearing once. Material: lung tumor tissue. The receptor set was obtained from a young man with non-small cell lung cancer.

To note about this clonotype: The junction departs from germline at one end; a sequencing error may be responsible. The CDR3 here is CTSSSGGVAGSYEQYF. CDR3 DNA: TGTACCAGCAGCTCCGGAGGGGTGGCAGGGAGCTACGAGCAGTACTTC. This rearrangement joins TRBV5-5 to TRBJ2-7, with D possibly TRBD2 on 6 matching bases. The CDR3 extends over 16 amino acids. Germline V CDR1 and CDR2: SGHKS, YYEKEE (reference sequence).

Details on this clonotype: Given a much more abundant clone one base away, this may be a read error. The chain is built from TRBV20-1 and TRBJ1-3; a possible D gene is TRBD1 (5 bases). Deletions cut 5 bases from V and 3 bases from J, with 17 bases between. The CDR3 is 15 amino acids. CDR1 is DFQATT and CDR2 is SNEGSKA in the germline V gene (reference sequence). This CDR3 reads CSALAAQGSGNTIYF. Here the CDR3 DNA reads TGCAGTGCTCTCGCCGCCCAGGGTAGTGGAAACACCATATATTTT.

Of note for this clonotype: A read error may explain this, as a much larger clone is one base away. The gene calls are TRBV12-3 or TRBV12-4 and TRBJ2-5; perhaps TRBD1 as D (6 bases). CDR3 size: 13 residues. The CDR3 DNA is TGTGCCAGCACAATGGACAGCCAAGAGACCCAGTGCTTC. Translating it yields CASTMDSQETQCF.